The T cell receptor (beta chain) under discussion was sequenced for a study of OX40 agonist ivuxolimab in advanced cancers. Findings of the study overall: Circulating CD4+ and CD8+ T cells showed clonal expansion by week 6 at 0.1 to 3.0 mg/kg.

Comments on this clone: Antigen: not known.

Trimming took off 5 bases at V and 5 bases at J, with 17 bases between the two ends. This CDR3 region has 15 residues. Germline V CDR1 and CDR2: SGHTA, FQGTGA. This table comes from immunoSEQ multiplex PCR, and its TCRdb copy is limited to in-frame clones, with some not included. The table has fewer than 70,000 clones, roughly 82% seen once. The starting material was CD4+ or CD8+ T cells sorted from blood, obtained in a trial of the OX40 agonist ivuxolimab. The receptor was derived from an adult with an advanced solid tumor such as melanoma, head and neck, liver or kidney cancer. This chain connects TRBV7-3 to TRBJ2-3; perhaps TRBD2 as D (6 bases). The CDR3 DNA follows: TGTGCCAGCAGCCAAGCGGGTCTTCGGGGAGATACGCAGTATTTT. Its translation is CASSQAGLRGDTQYF.